This T cell receptor beta chain was documented in a study of cytomegalovirus exposure and HLA in healthy donors. Study observations and caveats: At a 0.05 false discovery rate, a later analysis found 16,951 TCR beta sequences to be associated with HLA alleles.

The V gene lost 3 bases and the J gene lost 1 base, with 11 bases spanning the gap. This CDR3 comprises 16 residues. Germline V gene sequence: CDR1 SGDLS, CDR2 YYNGEE. PCR amplification relied on 60 Vbeta primers (plus 13 Jbeta primers). Sequencing used immunoSEQ multiplex PCR; TCRdb keeps in-frame clones, though not all of them. Of about 80,000 clones in the sample, about two thirds were seen once. In its sample, this clone was seen a few times. Its antigen is unidentified. The J gene is TRBJ2-6, the V gene TRBV9, with TRBD1 as a possible D gene (5 bases). Sequenced input: PBMCs. The sequence derives from a woman aged 45 to 65 in good health and CMV-seropositive. The CDR3 nucleotides are TGTGCCAGCAGCGCAGCTACAGGATCTGGGGCCAACGTCCTGACTTTC. It is translated as CASSAATGSGANVLTF. The whole variable domain, remainder taken from reference TRBV9 and TRBJ2-6, is DSGVTQTPKHLITATGQRVTLRCSPRSGDLSVYWYQQSLDQGLQFLIQYYNGEERAKGNILERFSAQQFPDLHSELNLSSLELGDSALYFCASSAATGSGANVLTFGAGSRLTVL.